This T cell receptor beta chain was obtained from a study of blood T cell repertoires in COVID-19. This CDR3 has 16 residues. Germline lookup yields CDR1 SQVTM and CDR2 ANQGSEA. V gave up 3 bases and J gave up 4 bases; unmatched junction bases: 6. Using immunoSEQ multiplex PCR, the repertoire was profiled, and TCRdb retains in-frame clones only, with some absent. Among about 310,000 clones, 85% to 90% were seen once, and the ten largest hold roughly 1.3%. This chain connects TRBV29-1 to TRBJ2-3; 14 bases line up with TRBD2. The sequenced sample consisted of peripheral blood. This sequence was found in a man in his sixties or seventies with acute or convalescent COVID-19. This CDR3 reads CSVEGTSGRESDTQYF. CDR3 sequence (DNA): TGCAGCGTTGAGGGGACTAGCGGGAGAGAATCAGATACGCAGTATTTT.